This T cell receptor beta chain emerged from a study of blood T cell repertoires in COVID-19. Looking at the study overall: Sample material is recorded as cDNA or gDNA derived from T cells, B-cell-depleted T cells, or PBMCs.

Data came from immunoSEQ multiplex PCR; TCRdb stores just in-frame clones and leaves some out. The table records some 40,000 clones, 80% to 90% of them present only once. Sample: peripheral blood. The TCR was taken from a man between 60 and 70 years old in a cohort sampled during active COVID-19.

Here the CDR3 reads CATSDSVAGGETQYF. Written as DNA, the CDR3 is TGTGCCACCAGTGACTCGGTAGCAGGAGGAGAGACCCAGTACTTC. The J gene is TRBJ2-5, the V gene TRBV24-1; D is possibly TRBD2 (5 bases). Germline CDR1 KGHDR, CDR2 SFDVKD. Deletions cut 4 bases from V and 4 bases from J, with 15 bases between. This CDR3 is built from 15 residues.